This T cell receptor beta chain was recovered during a study of CD4+ T cells in melanoma. Points from the study as a whole: In melanoma, neoantigen-specific CD4+ T cells reportedly differed in differentiation state. CD8+ T cell, macrophage and B cell function reportedly correlated with neoantigen-specific CD4+ T cells.

A note on this clone: The antigen remains unidentified.

Profiled with immunoSEQ multiplex PCR; TCRdb holds only in-frame clones, not every one. There are around 110,000 clones in the sample; roughly 90% occur only once, and roughly 3.3% lies in the top ten. Germline V lookup: CDR1 SGHRS, CDR2 YFSETQ. V was clipped by 4 bases and J by 6 bases; unmatched bases: 9. CDR3 length equals 15 residues. The receptor's source is a human donor with melanoma. The chain combines TRBV5-1 with TRBJ2-1; 8 bases line up with TRBD1. The material sequenced was peripheral blood. The CDR3 DNA reads TGCGCCAGCAGCGCCGGGACAGGAAGGAGCAATGAGCAGTTCTTC. It yields the protein CASSAGTGRSNEQFF.